The 10 T cell receptor beta chains reported below all come from one sample, sequenced in a study of blood T cell repertoires in COVID-19. Sequenced by immunoSEQ multiplex PCR; TCRdb stores in-frame clones only, minus some. The sample includes around 190,000 clones, roughly 87% seen only once; the top ten take 10%. Sequenced: PBMCs or T cells enriched from blood (not recorded which). These receptors came from a man aged 18 to 35 with acute COVID-19.

The J gene is TRBJ2-1, the V gene TRBV7-2, with D unclear. The CDR3 is 18 residues long. V was trimmed by 2 bases and J by 0 bases, leaving 17 bases between them. Per germline, CDR1 SGHTA and CDR2 FQGNSA. The CDR3 sequence is CASSLILAALVSYNEQFF. CDR3 nucleotides: TGTGCCAGCAGCTTAATCTTGGCGGCACTTGTCTCCTACAATGAGCAGTTCTTC.

The V gene is TRBV5-4, the J gene TRBJ2-5, with 11 bases lining up with TRBD2. V trimming: 2 bases; J trimming: 1 base; junction bases outside the gene matches: 4. The CDR3 is 16 residues long. CDR1 SGHNT and CDR2 YYREEE come from the germline V gene (reference sequence). The CDR3, as DNA: TGTGCCAGCAGCTTTATAGCGGGGGGGGTCCAAGAGACCCAGTACTTC. As protein: CASSFIAGGVQETQYF.

V and J are TRBV27 and TRBJ1-2; 10 bases are a match to TRBD1. Germline-derived CDR1 and CDR2 are MNHEY and SMNVEV (reference sequence). CDR3 length: 17 residues. The trim removed 2 bases at V and 6 bases at J, leaving 12 bases unmatched. The CDR3 loop is CASSLDYATGGKDGYTF. The CDR3 DNA follows: TGTGCCAGCAGTTTAGACTACGCGACAGGGGGCAAGGATGGCTACACCTTC.

The chain joins TRBV24-1 to TRBJ2-1; D may be TRBD2 (5 bases). The V gene lost 1 base and the J gene lost 9 bases, with 9 bases spanning the gap. This CDR3 is 13 amino acids long. Germline V gene sequence: CDR1 KGHDR, CDR2 SFDVKD. The CDR3 DNA reads as TGTGCCACCAGTGATTTTAGGGAGTTTGAGCAGTTCTTC. This codes for CATSDFREFEQFF.

The rearrangement links TRBV11-1 to TRBJ2-3, with 12 bases aligning to TRBD2. Germline CDR1 is SGHAT and CDR2 is FQDESV (reference sequence). The CDR3 is 16 residues long. The ends lost 5 bases at V and 5 bases at J; junction bases unmatched: 8. CDR3 amino acids: CASSTGLAGFKDTQYF. DNA for the CDR3: TGTGCCAGCAGCACCGGACTAGCGGGATTCAAAGATACGCAGTATTTT.

V and J are TRBV30 and TRBJ1-5; TRBD1 might be the D (5 bases). CDR1 GTSNPN and CDR2 SVGIG come from the germline V gene (reference sequence). The length of the CDR3 is 14 residues. V lost 1 base to trimming and J lost 1 base, with 8 bases between them. In DNA form, the CDR3 reads TGTGCCTGGAGTGGGGGACTCAGCAATCAGCCCCAGCATTTT. Translating gives CAWSGGLSNQPQHF.

V usage is TRBV20-1 and J usage is TRBJ1-5; TRBD1 agrees at 7 bases. Per germline, CDR1 DFQATT and CDR2 SNEGSKA (reference sequence). V shed 3 bases, J shed 0 bases, and the junction held 5 bases outside the gene matches. The CDR3 is 15 amino acids. The CDR3 region has the DNA TGCAGTGCTAGTAAAGGGGGCAATAGCAATCAGCCCCAGCATTTT. Protein product: CSASKGGNSNQPQHF.

This chain links TRBV19 with TRBJ2-7; weak D call: TRBD1 (7 bases). CDR3 length equals 14 residues. Trimming left V 5 bases short and J 3 bases short, with 14 bases between. Germline V gene sequence: CDR1 LNHDA, CDR2 SQIVND (reference sequence). Here the CDR3 DNA reads TGTGCCAGTAGTGGAGGGGGCTGGGGCTACGAGCAGTACTTC. Translation gives CASSGGGWGYEQYF. Full variable domain (remainder filled in from reference TRBV19 and TRBJ2-7): DGGITQSPKYLFRKEGQNVTLSCEQNLNHDAMYWYRQDPGQGLRLIYYSQIVNDFQKGDIAEGYSVSREKKESFPLTVTSAQKNPTAFYLCASSGGGWGYEQYFGPGTRLTVT.

The J gene is TRBJ2-3, the V gene TRBV28; D unclear. Germline CDR1 and CDR2: MDHEN and SYDVKM. The CDR3 loop spans 13 amino acids. Between the trimmed V and J ends, which lost 5 bases and 0 bases, there was a span of 6 bases. CDR3 region: CASSVPSTDTQYF. DNA for the CDR3: TGTGCCAGCAGTGTCCCTAGCACAGATACGCAGTATTTT.

The gene calls are TRBV12-3 or TRBV12-4 and TRBJ2-2; the D gene is possibly TRBD1 (5 bases). CDR3 length equals 13 residues. V dropped 1 base and J dropped 7 bases, with 7 bases sitting between them. Here the CDR3 DNA reads TGTGCCAGCAGTTTAGTAGGGGACGGGGAGCTGTTTTTT. Its protein product is CASSLVGDGELFF.